The present T cell receptor beta chain was sequenced within a study of identical twins. TCRdb recomputed calls from the 5' RACE reads with MiXCR, one row per CDR3 protein. The data show about 570,000 distinct CDR3 sequences, roughly 9.9% seen once. Overall study findings and caveats: Zero-insertion analyses might be partly confounded by invariant T cells like MAIT and iNKT.

Deletions cut 0 bases from V and 6 bases from J, with 9 bases between. Germline CDR1 reads MNHEY; CDR2 reads SMNVEV (reference sequence). The CDR3 totals 13 residues. This clonotype was counted at least ten times. Antigen: not known. These data were also filed under a second study, of yellow fever vaccine responses in identical twins.

The sequencing input was PBMCs. The clonotype originates from a woman aged 18-29 years in good health. The chain has TRBV27 and TRBJ2-7; D ambiguous. In nucleotides, the CDR3 is TGTGCCAGCAGTTTATCTAGGTGGAGCGAGCAGTACTTC. As protein: CASSLSRWSEQYF.